This T cell receptor (beta chain) was sequenced in a study of cytomegalovirus exposure and HLA in healthy donors. Study outcomes and limitations: Most CMV-associated TCR beta chains were later found to appear HLA-restricted. In an earlier analysis, about 87% or about 30%: the productive usage of most TCR beta V segments. An analysis that was carried out later associated some 17,000 TCR beta sequences with HLA alleles at 0.05 false discovery rate.

CDR3 length: 17 amino acids. With 2 bases clipped from V and 1 base from J, the junction kept 9 bases outside the gene matches. Germline V gives CDR1 MDHEN, CDR2 SYDVKM. To note about this clone: Antigen specificity is unknown.

The PCR ran on 60 Vbeta and 13 Jbeta primers. Using immunoSEQ multiplex PCR, the repertoire was profiled, and TCRdb retains in-frame clones only, with some absent. Here the sample table reports roughly 30,000 clones. Sequenced: PBMCs. This chain connects TRBV28 to TRBJ1-1, with 8 bases that match TRBD1. This TCR came from a woman aged 35 to 49 in good health and CMV-seropositive. This chain's CDR3 is CASSLTYPGTGNTEAFF. As DNA, the CDR3 is TGTGCCAGCAGTTTAACCTACCCCGGGACAGGGAACACTGAAGCTTTCTTT.